What follows are 12 T cell receptor beta chains derived from one specimen sequenced in a study of regulatory T cells in long-lasting Graves disease. Combining iRepertoire HTBI primers with Arm-PCR of CDR3 regions, the authors built TCR beta libraries. TCRdb reanalysed the multiplex PCR reads using MiXCR and keeps one entry per CDR3 protein. The repertoire includes 550,000 to 650,000 distinct CDR3 sequences, roughly 16% of them detected once, and more than 10% sits in the top ten. The time point is: newly diagnosed GD, antithyroid drugs for less than 3 months. Construction of the TCR library relied on RNA isolated from PBMCs. The sample was also reused in another study, on T cells in Graves' hyperthyroidism and ophthalmopathy.

Here the sequenced sample was peripheral blood mononuclear cells (PBMCs), taken at new diagnosis, from a patient treated with antithyroid drugs. The receptors here all came from a man aged 18 to 29 with Graves disease.

This clonotype has just a few counts. The rearrangement joins TRBV4-1 to TRBJ2-7, with 7 bases fitting TRBD2. CDR1 is MGHRA, CDR2 YSYEKL, per germline. J lost 0 bases, V lost 1 base, and 6 bases had no gene match. The CDR3 length is 16 residues. CDR3 loop: CASSQVSSGSSYEQYF. CDR3 sequence (DNA): TGCGCCAGCAGCCAAGTATCTAGCGGTTCCTCCTACGAGCAGTACTTC.

The V gene is TRBV27, the J gene TRBJ1-2; TRBD1 is a possible D gene (6 bases). Trimming took 6 bases from V and 5 from J, leaving 19 bases between them. There are 15 residues in the CDR3. CDR1 and CDR2 from the germline V gene are MNHEY and SMNVEV (reference sequence). The CDR3 spells CASSRTRDIQYGYTF. CDR3 nucleotide sequence: TGTGCCAGCAGCCGAACTAGGGACATCCAGTATGGCTACACCTTC.

This clonotype has at least ten counts. The chain recombines TRBV20-1 with TRBJ2-1, with a possible D match to TRBD1 (6 bases). Germline CDR1 and CDR2: DFQATT and SNEGSKA (reference sequence). Trimming removed 5 bases from V and 7 bases from J, with 15 bases in between. The CDR3 runs to 13 residues. The CDR3 protein is CSAHLPGQNEQFF. The DNA for the CDR3 is TGCAGTGCTCACCTCCCGGGACAAAATGAGCAGTTCTTC.

With respect to this clonotype: At one end the junction does not follow the germline gene, possibly because of a read error. The gene calls are TRBV19 and TRBJ2-1, with D possibly being TRBD2 (7 bases). Per the germline V gene, CDR1 is LNHDA and CDR2 is SQIVND (reference sequence). There are 15 residues in the CDR3. The CDR3 DNA reads TGTGCCAGTAGGGACAGCGGGACTCCCTGGGATGAGCAGTTATTC. Protein product: CASRDSGTPWDEQLF.

The sample holds many counts of this clonotype. The rearrangement joins TRBV30 to TRBJ2-1; 11 bases fit TRBD1. CDR1 GTSNPN and CDR2 SVGIG come from the germline V gene (reference sequence). V dropped 4 bases and J dropped 5; count of bases not matched to a gene: 4. The CDR3 consists of 14 residues. The CDR3 nucleotides read TGTGCCTGGAACCCGGGACAGGGGGACAATGAGCAGTTCTTC. Protein: CAWNPGQGDNEQFF.

This clonotype was counted at least ten times. V gene TRBV18 combines with J gene TRBJ1-4; unclear D gene. V lost 3 bases, J lost 6 bases, and 11 bases lay in between. CDR1 and CDR2 from the germline V gene are KGHSH and LQKENI. The CDR3 runs 14 residues. Written as DNA, the CDR3 is TGTGCCAGCTCACCTGGGGTCCGCGATGAAAAACTGTTTTTT. Residues: CASSPGVRDEKLFF.

The CDR3 protein is CASSHHTARGETQYF. The CDR3 coding sequence is TGTGCCAGCAGCCATCACACAGCCCGAGGGGAGACCCAGTACTTC. The chain joins TRBV5-4 to TRBJ2-1; D perhaps matches TRBD2 (5 bases). The DNA matches TRBJ2-5 better at its end, which makes the J call doubtful. Germline V lookup: CDR1 SGHNT, CDR2 YYREEE (reference sequence). This CDR3 comprises 15 residues.

This clonotype has ten or more counts. V gene TRBV6-5 combines with J gene TRBJ2-3, with D maybe TRBD1 (5 bases). Between the trimmed V and J ends, which lost 2 bases and 4 bases, there was a span of 13 bases. This CDR3 region has 15 residues. Germline-derived CDR1 and CDR2 are MNHEY and SVGAGI. CDR3 region: CASSYVRGAADTQYF. CDR3 sequence (DNA): TGTGCCAGCAGTTACGTTAGGGGCGCAGCAGATACGCAGTATTTT.

There are many counts of this clonotype. CDR3 DNA: TGTGCCAGCAGTTACCCGGACACTGAAGCTTTCTTT. The encoded protein is CASSYPDTEAFF. This chain links TRBV12-3 or TRBV12-4 with TRBJ1-1, with unresolved D. Trimming removed 4 bases at V and 3 bases at J, with 6 bases between. The CDR3 loop spans 12 amino acids.

Comment on this clonotype: A much larger clone differs from this one at a single base, so this may be a read error. This rearrangement joins TRBV28 to TRBJ1-2, with unresolved D. V lost 2 bases and J 2 bases, leaving 15 bases between the germline ends. CDR1 and CDR2 (germline): MDHEN, SYDVKM. The CDR3 extends over 16 amino acids. The CDR3 nucleotides read TGTGCCAGCAGTTTAGACTCTACAGAGTTCAACTATGGCTACACCTTC. Protein: CASSLDSTEFNYGYTF.

Ten or more counts support this clonotype. The V and J genes are TRBV5-1 and TRBJ2-1; 13 positions match TRBD2. The CDR3 extends over 17 amino acids. V lost 3 bases and J lost 1; bases outside the gene matches: 4. Germline CDR1 and CDR2: SGHRS and YFSETQ. The CDR3 region has the DNA TGCGCCAGCAGCTCATGGACTAGCGGGGGTTCCTACAATGAGCAGTTCTTC. Translation gives CASSSWTSGGSYNEQFF.

The V and J genes are TRBV3-1 and TRBJ2-1; 7 positions agree with TRBD2. The CDR3 has 16 residues. Germline-derived CDR1 and CDR2 are LGHDT and YNNKEL (reference sequence). V lost 4 bases and J lost 7; bases outside the gene matches: 13. CDR3 sequence: CASSPPGGWRNNEQFF. The CDR3 DNA follows: TGTGCCAGCAGCCCACCCGGGGGGTGGAGGAATAATGAGCAGTTCTTC.